These T cell receptor beta chains were read from a single sample in a study of T cells in localized non-small cell lung cancer. Clones were read by immunoSEQ multiplex PCR, and TCRdb kept only the in-frame ones, dropping some. Among some 71,000 clones listed, around four fifths were seen once. The starting material was peripheral blood, obtained before any cancer treatment. These receptors originate from a female donor at least 60 years old with stage I lung adenocarcinoma. Both conserved end residues are part of each CDR3. A D gene is named only where the DNA matches it firmly. Clone size, where shown, is once, few, many, or a class for clones that have expanded.

v_call	d_call	j_call	clone_size	cdr3_nt	cdr3_aa
TRBV6-5	NA	TRBJ2-2	NA	TGTGCCAGCAGGGAGACAAAAGCGAACACCGGGGAGCTGTTTTTT	CASRETKANTGELFF
TRBV7-8	TRBD2	TRBJ2-2	few	TGTGCCAGCAGCTTAACCCTGACTAGCGGGGGAAGGGGGATCGGGGAGCTGTTTTTT	CASSLTLTSGGRGIGELFF
TRBV5-8	NA	TRBJ1-1	NA	TGTGCCAGCAGCCTACAGGGTGGGATGATTCAAGCTTTCTTT	CASSLQGGMIQAFF
TRBV6-1	NA	TRBJ1-5	once	TGTGCCAGCAGTCAGGGCGGGACATTTGGACAGCCCCAGCATTTT	CASSQGGTFGQPQHF
TRBV15	TRBD2	TRBJ2-3	NA	TGTGCCACCAGCGGAAGTACTAGCGGGAGAGGTACGCAGTATTTT	CATSGSTSGRGTQYF
TRBV7-8	NA	TRBJ2-3	NA	TGTGCCAGCGCTGAGCAAGATACGCAGTATTTT	CASAEQDTQYF
TRBV6-5	TRBD1	TRBJ1-5	NA	TGTGCCAGCAGGGGACAGGGTAGGAATCAGCCCCAGCATTTT	CASRGQGRNQPQHF
TRBV11-3	NA	TRBJ1-1	NA	TGTGCCAGCAGCTTCCTTACGGGCGGAAACACTGAAGCTTTCTTT	CASSFLTGGNTEAFF
TRBV29-1	TRBD2	TRBJ2-1	NA	TGCAGCGTTGGTGGACTAGCGGGGGGGCTGCAGAGTAATGAGCAGTTCTTC	CSVGGLAGGLQSNEQFF
TRBV7-2	NA	TRBJ2-3	NA	TGTGCCAGCAGCTTAGCGGCCAGCACAGATACGCAGTATTTT	CASSLAASTDTQYF
TRBV28	NA	TRBJ1-1	NA	TGTGCCAGCAGGCCTCCCGGAGTAAGGGGAGAAGCTTTCTTT	CASRPPGVRGEAFF
TRBV7-8	NA	TRBJ2-2	NA	TGTGCCAGCAGCCTGGGAGTCGGGGAGCTGTTTTTT	CASSLGVGELFF
TRBV5-8	NA	TRBJ1-1	once	TGTGCCAGCAGCTTTCGGGGGATTCGAGTAAACACTGAAGCTTTCTTT	CASSFRGIRVNTEAFF
TRBV5-1	NA	TRBJ1-1	NA	TGCGCCAGCACCCCCCGGACGGGTACGGGCACTGAAGCTTTCTTT	CASTPRTGTGTEAFF
TRBV5-4	TRBD2	TRBJ2-5	NA	TGTGCCAGCACCTCCGGGGGGGGAAGTGGTCGTGAGCAAGAGACCCAGTACTTC	CASTSGGGSGREQETQYF
TRBV5-8	TRBD1	TRBJ1-5	NA	TGTGCCAGCAGCCCAGCAGAGGGGGCTTGGGGCAATCAGCCCCAGCATTTT	CASSPAEGAWGNQPQHF
TRBV28	NA	TRBJ1-4	once	TGTGCCAGCAGAAGGGCGGGCGCTAATGAAAAACTGTTTTTT	CASRRAGANEKLFF
TRBV12-2	NA	TRBJ1-2	NA	TGTGCAAGTCGCTTAGGGACAGAAGGCTATGGCTACACCTTC	CASRLGTEGYGYTF
TRBV11-2	TRBD2	TRBJ2-1	NA	TGTGCCAGCAGTACCGGACTAGCGGGAGGGGGGGGTGAGCAGTTCTTC	CASSTGLAGGGGEQFF